This entry features one TCR beta chain sequence. This sample stems from a study of cytomegalovirus exposure and HLA in healthy donors. The PCR had 60 Vbeta and 13 Jbeta primers. Clones were read by immunoSEQ multiplex PCR, and TCRdb kept only the in-frame ones, dropping some. Recorded for this sample: about 190,000 clones. The TCR comes from a man younger than 40 in good health and CMV-seronegative. The sample comprised PBMCs.

The DNA for the CDR3 is TGTGCCAGCAGCTTGGGGACTAGCGGAAACACAGATACGCAGTATTTT. It encodes CASSLGTSGNTDTQYF. The genes are TRBV7-6 and TRBJ2-3; 11 bases are a match to TRBD2. The length of the CDR3 is 16 residues. Looked up from germline, CDR1 is SGHVS and CDR2 is FNYEAQ. After removal of 3 bases from V and 2 bases from J, the junction contained 4 bases not matched to a gene.